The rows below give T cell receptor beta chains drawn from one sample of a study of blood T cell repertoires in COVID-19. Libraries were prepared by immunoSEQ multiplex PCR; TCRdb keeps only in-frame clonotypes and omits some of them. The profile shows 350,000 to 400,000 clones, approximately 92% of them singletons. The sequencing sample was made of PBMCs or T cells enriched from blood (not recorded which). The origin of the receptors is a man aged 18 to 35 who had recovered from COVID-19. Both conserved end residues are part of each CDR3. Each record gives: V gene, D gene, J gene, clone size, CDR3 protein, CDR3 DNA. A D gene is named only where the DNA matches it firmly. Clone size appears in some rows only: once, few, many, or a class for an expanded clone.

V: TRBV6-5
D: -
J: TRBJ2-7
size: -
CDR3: CASSVVLASSEQYF
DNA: TGTGCCTCCTCAGTGGTACTAGCATCCTCCGAGCAGTACTTC

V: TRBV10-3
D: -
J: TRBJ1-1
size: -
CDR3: CAISGGGVAEAFF
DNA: TGTGCCATCAGTGGAGGGGGAGTCGCTGAAGCTTTCTTT

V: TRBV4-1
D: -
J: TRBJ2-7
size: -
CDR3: CASSRFGGAGEQYF
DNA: TGCGCCAGCAGCCGCTTTGGGGGGGCGGGAGAGCAGTACTTC

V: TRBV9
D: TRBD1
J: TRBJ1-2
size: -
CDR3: CASSSRDRDNGYTF
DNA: TGTGCCAGCAGCTCCCGGGACAGGGATAATGGCTACACCTTC

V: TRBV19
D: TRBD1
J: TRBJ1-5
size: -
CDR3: CASSPSDRAWGQPQHF
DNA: TGTGCCAGTAGTCCCTCGGACAGGGCGTGGGGTCAGCCCCAGCATTTT

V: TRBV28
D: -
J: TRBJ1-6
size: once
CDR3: CASSPTAPPRPHF
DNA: TGTGCCAGCTCCCCGACAGCTCCTCCGCGACCCCACTTT

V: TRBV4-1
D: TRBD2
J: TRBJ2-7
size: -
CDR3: CASSPPRGLGHEQYF
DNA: TGCGCCAGCAGCCCCCCCCGAGGACTAGGGCACGAGCAGTACTTC

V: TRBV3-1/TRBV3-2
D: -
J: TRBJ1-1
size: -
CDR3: CASSQMGGIAFF
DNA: TGTGCCAGCAGCCAGATGGGAGGTATAGCTTTCTTT

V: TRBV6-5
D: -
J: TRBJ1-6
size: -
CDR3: CATLRTLGGLSPLHF
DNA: TGTGCCACTCTCCGGACTCTAGGCGGTTTGTCACCCCTCCACTTT

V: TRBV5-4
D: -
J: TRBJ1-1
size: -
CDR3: CASSLVGGAKNTEAFF
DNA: TGTGCCAGCAGCTTGGTAGGGGGTGCTAAAAACACTGAAGCTTTCTTT

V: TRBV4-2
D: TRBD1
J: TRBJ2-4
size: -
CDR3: CASSQEQRLRGNIQYF
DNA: TGTGCCAGCAGCCAAGAGCAACGTCTCAGGGGGAACATTCAGTACTTC

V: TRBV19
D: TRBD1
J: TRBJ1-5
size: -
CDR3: CASNIRDRGNQPQHF
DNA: TGTGCCAGTAACATCCGGGACAGGGGGAATCAGCCCCAGCATTTT

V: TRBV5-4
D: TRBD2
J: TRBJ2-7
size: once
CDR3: CASSDLAEHSYEQYF
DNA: TGTGCCAGCAGCGATCTAGCGGAACACTCCTACGAGCAGTACTTC

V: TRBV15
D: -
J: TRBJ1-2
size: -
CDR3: CATSTRIANYGYTF
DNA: TGTGCCACCAGCACGAGGATAGCTAACTATGGCTACACCTTC

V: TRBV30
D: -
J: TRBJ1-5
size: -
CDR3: CAWSFEGLQPQHF
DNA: TGTGCCTGGAGCTTCGAGGGTTTGCAGCCCCAGCATTTT

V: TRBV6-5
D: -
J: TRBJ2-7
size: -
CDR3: CASSYSIWGVAYEQYF
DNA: TGTGCCAGCAGTTACTCAATCTGGGGGGTTGCCTACGAGCAGTACTTC

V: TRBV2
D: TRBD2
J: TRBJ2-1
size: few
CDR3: CASLLTSGSPDEQFF
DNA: TGTGCCAGCCTTCTTACTAGCGGGAGTCCGGATGAGCAGTTCTTC

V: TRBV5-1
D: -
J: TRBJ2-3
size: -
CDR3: CASSLRGATDTQYF
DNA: TGCGCCAGCAGCCTCAGGGGGGCCACAGATACGCAGTATTTT

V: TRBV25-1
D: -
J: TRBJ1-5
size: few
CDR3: CASSARGYGQPQHF
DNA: TGTGCCAGCAGTGCCAGGGGATACGGTCAGCCCCAGCATTTT

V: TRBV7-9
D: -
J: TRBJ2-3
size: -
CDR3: CASSLGGTGGYF
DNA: TGTGCCAGCAGCTTAGGGGGGACTGGCGGGTATTTT

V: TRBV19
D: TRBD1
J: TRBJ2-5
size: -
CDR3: CASSLGQNRETQYF
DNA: TGTGCCAGTAGTCTGGGACAGAATAGAGAGACCCAGTACTTC

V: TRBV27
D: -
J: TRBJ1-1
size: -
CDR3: CASSFHNTEAFF
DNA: TGTGCCAGCAGTTTCCATAACACTGAAGCTTTCTTT

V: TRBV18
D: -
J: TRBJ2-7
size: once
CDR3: CASSPPSGFEVYEQYF
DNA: TGTGCCAGCTCACCACCTAGCGGTTTCGAGGTCTACGAGCAGTACTTC

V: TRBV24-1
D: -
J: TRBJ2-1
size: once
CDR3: CATSEGYEGQFF
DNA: TGTGCCACCAGTGAAGGATACGAGGGGCAGTTCTTC

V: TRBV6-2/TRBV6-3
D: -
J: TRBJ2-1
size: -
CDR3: CASSGTGAGQLYFETYNEQFF
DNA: TGTGCCAGCAGTGGGACAGGAGCGGGGCAGCTTTATTTCGAAACCTACAATGAGCAGTTCTTC

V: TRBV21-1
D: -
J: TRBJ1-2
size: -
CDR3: CASSAPGLDRGYGYTF
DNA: TGTGCCAGCAGCGCCCCAGGCCTTGACAGGGGGTATGGCTACACCTTC